Presented here are 5 T cell receptor beta chains from one specimen sequenced in a study of blood T cell repertoires in COVID-19. Repertoires were generated with immunoSEQ multiplex PCR, while TCRdb's copy carries only in-frame clones and drops some. The sample holds 150,000 to 200,000 clones, roughly 74% seen once. Source material: peripheral blood. These receptors came from a woman older than 75 with acute or convalescent COVID-19.

CDR3 amino acids: CASSLGTGLYNEQFF. In DNA, the CDR3 is TGTGCCAGCAGCCTAGGGACAGGGCTCTACAATGAGCAGTTCTTC. The chain is built from TRBV5-4 and TRBJ2-1, with TRBD1 identical over 9 bases. Germline trimming cut 4 bases from V and 3 bases from J; bases unmatched to any gene: 5. CDR3 size: 15 residues. Germline CDR1 SGHNT, CDR2 YYREEE (reference sequence).

The V gene is TRBV27, the J gene TRBJ2-7; 10 bases are shared with TRBD1. Germline V lookup: CDR1 MNHEY, CDR2 SMNVEV (reference sequence). The CDR3 extends over 14 amino acids. The junction had 7 bases not matched to a gene; V was cut back by 7 bases and J by 4 bases. DNA for the CDR3: TGTGCCAGCACCCAGTGGACAGGGGGGTACGAGCAGTACTTC. Its translation: CASTQWTGGYEQYF.

V gene TRBV24-1 combines with J gene TRBJ2-2, with D unclear. Trimming removed 1 base at V and 7 bases at J, with 9 bases between. This CDR3 is 14 amino acids long. Germline V lookup: CDR1 KGHDR, CDR2 SFDVKD. As DNA, the CDR3 is TGTGCCACCAGTGATTTTGGCAACCTCGGGGAGCTGTTTTTT. Its translation is CATSDFGNLGELFF.

The genes are TRBV6-4 and TRBJ1-5, with 7 bases lining up with TRBD1. The V and J ends lost 2 bases and 1 base, in that order; junction bases with no gene match: 2. The CDR3 has 15 amino acids. Germline-derived CDR1 and CDR2 are MRHNA and SNTAGT. CDR3 coding DNA: TGTGCCAGCAGTGACCTGACAGGGAGCAATCAGCCCCAGCATTTT. Amino acids: CASSDLTGSNQPQHF.

The chain couples TRBV4-2 to TRBJ2-7; 12 bases are shared with TRBD1. J gave up 5 bases and V 3 bases, and 2 bases lay outside the gene matches. The CDR3 runs 14 residues. Germline loops: CDR1 LGHNA, CDR2 YNFKEQ. This CDR3 reads CASSQGQGADEQYF. CDR3 bases: TGTGCCAGCAGCCAGGGACAGGGGGCCGACGAGCAGTACTTC.